This T cell receptor (beta chain) was found in a study of T cell repertoires in aging, cancer and after chemotherapy. In the study overall: Clear clonal overlap appeared across healthy donor samples taken over several months to years.

Germline CDR1 KGHDR, CDR2 SFDVKD. V was pared by 1 base and J by 5 bases, with 7 bases of the junction left unmatched. The CDR3 runs 16 residues. This clonotype has just one count. The antigen is undetermined. Study-wide points: Age-matched healthy donors had significantly more diverse, less clonal blood TCR repertoires than untreated cancer patients. Across the chemotherapy interval, each cancer cohort showed higher median generation probability, suggesting thymic rebound.

Amplification of TCR beta used genomic DNA extracted from peripheral blood. A mixed TRB-A/B primer pool amplified rearranged TRB by multiplex touch-down PCR. In TCRdb, the multiplex PCR reads were re-called with MiXCR into one record per CDR3 protein. The data contain about 9,400 distinct CDR3 sequences, under 45% of them singletons. The sequence was obtained from a human donor in good health. This rearrangement joins TRBV24-1 to TRBJ2-1, with 7 bases that match TRBD1. What was sequenced was blood. The CDR3, as DNA: TGTGCCACCAGTGATTTTTACCGGGACAGTAACAATGAGCAGTTCTTC. Amino acid sequence: CATSDFYRDSNNEQFF.